This entry is about one T cell receptor (beta chain). Frequency shows this clonotype is large (0.1 to 1%); no count was noted. What antigen it recognizes has not been identified. Parkinson's disease patients were included as a neurodegenerative disease comparison group, since antigen-specific T cells had previously been reported in Parkinson's disease blood. Acute infectious disease was absent in all participants, and all participants were in good physical condition. Neurodegeneration in patients was confirmed with biomarkers including neurofilament, amyloid-beta and tau. A live/dead marker was used to sort live CSF cells for droplet-based sequencing. To pellet immune cells, CSF obtained by lumbar puncture was centrifuged at 300g. CSF samples were inspected for red blood cells, and any blood-contaminated sample was excluded. CSF cells were cryopreserved in freezing medium, frozen overnight at -80 °C, and then stored in liquid nitrogen. Before analysis, CSF samples were kept in storage for less than six months.

CDR1 and CDR2 are drawn from the germline V gene: SGHTA, FQGNSA. The CDR3, from cysteine to phenylalanine, totals 13 residues. The nucleotide record is missing. The library was produced with 10x single-cell sequencing. Profiling of CSF cells was done with 10X Genomics single-cell V(D)J and 5' gene-expression libraries. An Illumina NextSeq550 was used to sequence the CSF single-cell TCR libraries. Regarding the original processing steps: After V(D)J reads were mapped to the vdj-GRCh38 alts ensemble 2.0.0 reference, the Cell Ranger vdj pipeline was used to analyse the reads. Clonotypes were defined as cell barcodes sharing the same set of productive CDR3 nucleotide sequences. To link clonality with transcriptional profiles, clonotype information was incorporated into Seurat v3.0 gene-expression metadata. CSF cells with more than 1,800 genes, more than 7,500 UMIs or more than 10% mitochondrial reads were excluded. To find TCRs with known antigen specificity, CDR3-beta sequences were matched against VDJdb. The network analysis of clone sharing was performed with the R package qgraph and was limited to TCRs that had complete alpha and beta chains. The reads, reprocessed by TCRdb, yield one row per CDR3 protein sequence and no DNA. TCRdb's processing, not the authors' own work, is the source of the V and J calls. The table for this sample records 500 to 700 distinct CDR3 sequences. The ten largest clonotypes hold approximately 10% of the sample.

The data originate from a study of CD8 T cells in cerebrospinal fluid in Alzheimer's disease (dated by TCRdb to the early 2020s). The study in broad terms: CSF T cell clonal expansion was assessed with two single-cell approaches: plate-based nested PCR sequencing and droplet-based sequencing. This study tested whether clonally expanded T cells could be found in cerebrospinal fluid from healthy elderly individuals and from patients with neurodegenerative disease. In the droplet-based CSF analysis comparing patients with controls, about 9 healthy controls (about 11,000 cells) and about 9 patients with MCI or Alzheimer's disease (roughly 10,000 cells) were included. A total of some 24 samples were covered by the CSF gene-expression analysis, which included Parkinson's disease patients. Here is what the overall study found, with its caveats: The EBV-specific clones were neither the most highly expanded clones nor enriched among patients. Only samples with detectable clones (about 11 healthy, 5 MCI, 5 AD, 6 PD) were included in the overall clonality comparison. In pooled data, a highly expanded clone (at least 3% of TCRs) was found in 1 of 10 healthy subjects versus most of the 6 Alzheimer's patients. A higher percentage of TCRs was made up by the largest CSF clone in patients with MCI or Alzheimer's disease than in controls. It was cautioned by the authors that a causal link between EBV and Alzheimer's disease is not established by the detection of EBV-specific TCRs in CSF.

The chain employs TRBV7-2 and TRBJ2-4. This receptor was taken from a human donor with Parkinson's disease. Sequencing used cerebrospinal fluid. CDR3 loop: CASSFLPGDIQYF.